The TCR beta chain described here comes from a study of blood T cells in healthy people across ages. There are 18 residues in the CDR3. The junction had 7 bases not matched to a gene; V was cut back by 0 bases and J by 0 bases. CDR1 PRHDT and CDR2 FYEKMQ come from the germline V gene (reference sequence). Ten or more counts support this clonotype. A J-beta primer mix and a sample-barcoded 5' primer were used in a second PCR of about 7 to 12 cycles. TCRdb re-derived calls from the 5' RACE reads in MiXCR, one entry per CDR3 protein. The sample holds more than 900,000 distinct CDR3 sequences, under 35% seen once. This sample also appeared in a second study, on T cells of mothers and their children. This second study notes: For each mother, over 8 million TCR beta CDR3 reads were obtained, and for each child, about 3 million. Related and unrelated pairs show TCR recombination output that thymic selection shapes similarly. Related pairs of mothers and children showed slightly higher, non-significant overlap versus unrelated pairs.

This chain connects TRBV13 to TRBJ1-1, with 10 nucleotides matching TRBD1. This TCR derives from a woman in her forties in good health. The sequenced sample consisted of blood. CDR3 DNA sequence: TGTGCCAGCAGCTTAGGAGGATGGGACAGGGGAATGAACACTGAAGCTTTCTTT. Translating gives CASSLGGWDRGMNTEAFF.